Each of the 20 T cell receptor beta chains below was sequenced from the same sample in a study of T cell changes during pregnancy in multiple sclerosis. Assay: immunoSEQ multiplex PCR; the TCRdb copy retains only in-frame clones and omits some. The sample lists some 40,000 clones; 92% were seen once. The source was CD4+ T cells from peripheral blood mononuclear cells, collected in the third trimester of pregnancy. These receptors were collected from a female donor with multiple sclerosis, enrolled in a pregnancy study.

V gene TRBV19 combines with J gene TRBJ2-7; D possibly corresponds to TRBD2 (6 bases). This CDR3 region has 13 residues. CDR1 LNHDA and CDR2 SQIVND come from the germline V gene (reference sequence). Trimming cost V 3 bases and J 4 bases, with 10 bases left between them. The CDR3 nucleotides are TGTGCCAGTAGTATGGAGGGGAGGTACGAGCAGTACTTC. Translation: CASSMEGRYEQYF. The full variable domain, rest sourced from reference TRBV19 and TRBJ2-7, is DGGITQSPKYLFRKEGQNVTLSCEQNLNHDAMYWYRQDPGQGLRLIYYSQIVNDFQKGDIAEGYSVSREKKESFPLTVTSAQKNPTAFYLCASSMEGRYEQYFGPGTRLTVT.

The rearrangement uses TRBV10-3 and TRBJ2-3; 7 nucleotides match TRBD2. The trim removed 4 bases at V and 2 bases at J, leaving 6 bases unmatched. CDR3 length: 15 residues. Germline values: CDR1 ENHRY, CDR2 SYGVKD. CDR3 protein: CAISGTRENTDTQYF. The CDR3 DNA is TGTGCCATCAGTGGAACGCGGGAGAACACAGATACGCAGTATTTT.

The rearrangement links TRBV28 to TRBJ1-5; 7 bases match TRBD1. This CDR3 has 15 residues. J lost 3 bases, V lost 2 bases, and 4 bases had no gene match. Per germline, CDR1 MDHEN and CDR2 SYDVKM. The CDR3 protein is CASSLIDRDNQPQHF. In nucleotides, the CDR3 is TGTGCCAGCAGTTTAATCGACAGGGACAATCAGCCCCAGCATTTT.

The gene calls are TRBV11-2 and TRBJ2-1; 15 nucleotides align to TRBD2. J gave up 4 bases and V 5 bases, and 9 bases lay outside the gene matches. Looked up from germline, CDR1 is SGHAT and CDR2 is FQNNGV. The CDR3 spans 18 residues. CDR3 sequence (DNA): TGTGCCAGCAGCCCCACCGGGACTAGCGGGAGGACATACAATGAGCAGTTCTTC. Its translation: CASSPTGTSGRTYNEQFF.

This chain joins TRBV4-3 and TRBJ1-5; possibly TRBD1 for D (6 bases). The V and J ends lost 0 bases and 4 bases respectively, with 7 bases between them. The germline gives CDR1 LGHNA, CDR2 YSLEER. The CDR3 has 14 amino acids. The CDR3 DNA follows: TGCGCCAGCAGCCAAGACCAGGGGAATCAGCCCCAGCATTTT. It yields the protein CASSQDQGNQPQHF.

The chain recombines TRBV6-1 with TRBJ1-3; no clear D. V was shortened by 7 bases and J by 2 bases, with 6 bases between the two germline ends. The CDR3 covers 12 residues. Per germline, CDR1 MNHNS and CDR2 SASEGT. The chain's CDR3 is CASTLTGNTIYF. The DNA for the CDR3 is TGTGCCAGCACCCTAACTGGAAACACCATATATTTT.

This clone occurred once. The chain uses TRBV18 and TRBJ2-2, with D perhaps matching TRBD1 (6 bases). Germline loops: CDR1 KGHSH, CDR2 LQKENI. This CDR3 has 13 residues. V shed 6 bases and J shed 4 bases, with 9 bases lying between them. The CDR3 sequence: CASSVDSTGELFF. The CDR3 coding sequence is TGTGCCAGCTCCGTGGACAGCACCGGGGAGCTGTTTTTT.

The CDR3 loop reads CASSYDRVETQYF. CDR3 sequence (DNA): TGTGCCAGCAGTTATGACAGGGTGGAGACCCAGTACTTC. The rearrangement uses TRBV2 and TRBJ2-5; 7 nucleotides align to TRBD1. The germline V gene encodes CDR1 SNHLY and CDR2 FYNNEI. V lost 5 bases, J lost 5 bases, and 5 bases stayed unmatched. The CDR3 is 13 amino acids.

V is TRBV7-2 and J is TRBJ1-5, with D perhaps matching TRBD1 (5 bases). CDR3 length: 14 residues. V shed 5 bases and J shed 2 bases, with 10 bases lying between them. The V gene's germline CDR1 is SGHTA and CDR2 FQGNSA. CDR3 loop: CASSPGGGNQPQHF. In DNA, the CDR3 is TGTGCCAGCAGCCCCGGGGGGGGCAATCAGCCCCAGCATTTT.

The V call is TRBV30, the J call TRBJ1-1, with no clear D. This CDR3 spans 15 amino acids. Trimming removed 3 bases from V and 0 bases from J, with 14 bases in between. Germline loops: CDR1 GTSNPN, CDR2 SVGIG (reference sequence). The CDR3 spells CAWRSLLAMNTEAFF. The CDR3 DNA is TGTGCCTGGAGATCTCTGTTGGCAATGAACACTGAAGCTTTCTTT.

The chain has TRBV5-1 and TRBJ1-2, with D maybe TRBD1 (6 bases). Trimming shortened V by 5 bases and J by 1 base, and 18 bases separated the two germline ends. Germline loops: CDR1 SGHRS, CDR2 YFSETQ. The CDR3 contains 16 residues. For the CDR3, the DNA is TGCGCCAGCAGTTTTCGACAGGAGTCGAATAACTATGGCTACACCTTC. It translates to CASSFRQESNNYGYTF.

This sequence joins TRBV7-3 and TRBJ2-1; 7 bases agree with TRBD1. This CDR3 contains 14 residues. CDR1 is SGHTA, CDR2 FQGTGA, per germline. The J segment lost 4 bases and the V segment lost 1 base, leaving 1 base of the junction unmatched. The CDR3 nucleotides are TGTGCCAGCAGCTTAAGGGACAGATACAATGAGCAGTTCTTC. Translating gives CASSLRDRYNEQFF.

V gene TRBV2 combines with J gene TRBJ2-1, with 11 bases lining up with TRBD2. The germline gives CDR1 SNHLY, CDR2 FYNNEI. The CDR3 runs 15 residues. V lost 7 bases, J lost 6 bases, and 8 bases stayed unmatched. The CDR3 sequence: CASTPELAGVNEQFF. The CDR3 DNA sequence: TGTGCCAGCACTCCGGAACTAGCGGGAGTCAATGAGCAGTTCTTC.

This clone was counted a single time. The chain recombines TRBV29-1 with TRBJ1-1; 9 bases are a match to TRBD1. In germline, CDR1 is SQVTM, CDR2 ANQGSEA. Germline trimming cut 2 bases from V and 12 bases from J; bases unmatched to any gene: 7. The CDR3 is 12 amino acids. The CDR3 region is CSVEPGQGMTFF. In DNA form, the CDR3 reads TGCAGCGTTGAACCGGGACAGGGTATGACTTTCTTT.

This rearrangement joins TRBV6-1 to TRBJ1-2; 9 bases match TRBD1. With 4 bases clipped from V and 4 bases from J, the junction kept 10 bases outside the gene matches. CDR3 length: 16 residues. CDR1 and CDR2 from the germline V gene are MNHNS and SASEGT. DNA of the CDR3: TGTGCCAGCAGTGGGGGGACAGGGATGGTGGCCTATGGCTACACCTTC. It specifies CASSGGTGMVAYGYTF.

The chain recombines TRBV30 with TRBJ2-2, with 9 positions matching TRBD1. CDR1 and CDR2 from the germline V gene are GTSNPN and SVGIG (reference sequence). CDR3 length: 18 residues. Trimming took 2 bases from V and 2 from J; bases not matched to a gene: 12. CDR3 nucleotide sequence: TGTGCCTGGAGTTTAACTACGTACAGGGGGCGTAACACCGGGGAGCTGTTTTTT. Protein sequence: CAWSLTTYRGRNTGELFF.

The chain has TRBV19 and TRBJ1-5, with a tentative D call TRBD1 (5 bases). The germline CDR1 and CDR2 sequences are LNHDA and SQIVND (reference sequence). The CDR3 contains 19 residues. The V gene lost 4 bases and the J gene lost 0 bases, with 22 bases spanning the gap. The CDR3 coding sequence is TGTGCCAGTAGTAAGGCCAGGGCGGGCTATAGCGGTAGCAATCAGCCCCAGCATTTT. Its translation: CASSKARAGYSGSNQPQHF.

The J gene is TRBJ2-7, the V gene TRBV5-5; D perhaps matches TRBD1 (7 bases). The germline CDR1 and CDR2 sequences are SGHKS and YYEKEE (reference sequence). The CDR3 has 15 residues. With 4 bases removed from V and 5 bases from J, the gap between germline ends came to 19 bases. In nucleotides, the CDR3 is TGTGCCAGCAGCCCGGGGGACAGAGTGGCCAACGAGCAGTACTTC. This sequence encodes CASSPGDRVANEQYF. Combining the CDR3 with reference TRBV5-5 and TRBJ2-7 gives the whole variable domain DAGVTQSPTHLIKTRGQQVTLRCSPISGHKSVSWYQQVLGQGPQFIFQYYEKEERGRGNFPDRFSARQFPNYSSELNVNALLLGDSALYLCASSPGDRVANEQYFGPGTRLTVT.

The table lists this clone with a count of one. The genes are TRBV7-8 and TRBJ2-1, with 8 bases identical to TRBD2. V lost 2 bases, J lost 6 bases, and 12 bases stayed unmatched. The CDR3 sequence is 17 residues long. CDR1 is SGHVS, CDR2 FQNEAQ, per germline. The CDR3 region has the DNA TGTGCCAGCAGCTTACCTGGCCTCCGGGGGGGGGTCAATGAGCAGTTCTTC. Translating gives CASSLPGLRGGVNEQFF.

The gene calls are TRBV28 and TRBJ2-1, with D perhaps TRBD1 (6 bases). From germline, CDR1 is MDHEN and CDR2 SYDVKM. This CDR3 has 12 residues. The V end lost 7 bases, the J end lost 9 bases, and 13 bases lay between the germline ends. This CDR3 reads CASNRVFGEQFF. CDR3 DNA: TGTGCCAGCAACAGGGTGTTTGGTGAGCAGTTCTTC.